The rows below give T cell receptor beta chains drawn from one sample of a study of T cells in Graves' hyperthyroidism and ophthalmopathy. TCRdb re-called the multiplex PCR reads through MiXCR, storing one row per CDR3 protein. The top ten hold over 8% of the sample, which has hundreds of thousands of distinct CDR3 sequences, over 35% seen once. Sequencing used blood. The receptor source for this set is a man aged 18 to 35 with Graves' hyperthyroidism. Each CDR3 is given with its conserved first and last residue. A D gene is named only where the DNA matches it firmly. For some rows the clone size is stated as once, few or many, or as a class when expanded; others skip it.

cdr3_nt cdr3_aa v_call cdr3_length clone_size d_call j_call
TGTGCCAGCAGCCTGACACTAACGCGAGAGACCCAGTACTTC CASSLTLTRETQYF TRBV28 14 - - TRBJ2-5
TGTGCCAGCAGCTTAGTTAGCTCAGGCGACGAGCAGTACTTC CASSLVSSGDEQYF TRBV11-2 14 many - TRBJ2-7
TGTGCCAGCACCCTTATGTTTGAGCAGTACTTC CASTLMFEQYF TRBV9 11 many - TRBJ2-7
TGTGCCAGCAGTTATTTGGATTCTGGCTACACCTTC CASSYLDSGYTF TRBV6-5 12 - - TRBJ1-2
TGCGCCAGCAGCTTGACTAGCGGGGGGGCCGACGAGCAGTACTTC CASSLTSGGADEQYF TRBV5-1 15 - TRBD2 TRBJ2-7
TGTGCCAGTAGTATCGGACCCTATGGCTACACCTTC CASSIGPYGYTF TRBV12-3/TRBV12-4 12 many - TRBJ1-2
TGTGCCAGCAGCCTAGGGGATCCTCCCTACGAGCAGTACTTC CASSLGDPPYEQYF TRBV7-2 14 - - TRBJ2-7
TGTGCCAGCAGTGACTTCGCTACCTACGAGCAGTACTTC CASSDFATYEQYF TRBV27 13 few - TRBJ2-7
TGTGCCAGCAGCTTAAAGAACACCATATATTTT CASSLKNTIYF TRBV7-9 11 many - TRBJ1-3
TGTGCCAGCAGCTCGCAGGGTTCTTCCCGTAACACCATATATTTT CASSSQGSSRNTIYF TRBV12-3/TRBV12-4 15 few - TRBJ1-3
TGTGCCAGCAGCCAAGATAGGCAGCAAGAGACCCAGTACTTC CASSQDRQQETQYF TRBV9 14 few - TRBJ2-5